This TCR beta chain was observed in a study of shared clonotypes between healthy human individuals. On the study more broadly: CD4 naive and CD4 memory each took three plates per donor, while CD8 naive took two and CD8 memory one.

As originally analysed: Junction-only immunoSEQ sequences carried no quality scores, so filtering differed. Method: immunoSEQ multiplex PCR; TCRdb's copy keeps in-frame clones and lacks some. The DNA was the basis for D and trimming; V, J and clone size are from that table. The sample holds about 2.1 million clones, roughly 95% seen once. V lost 2 bases and J 1 base, leaving 6 bases between the germline ends. The germline V gene encodes CDR1 SGDLS and CDR2 YYNGEE. The CDR3 sequence is 13 residues long. It was CD45RO-negative cells, positively selected for CCR7, that made up naive CD8 cells, with terminally differentiated effector memory CD45RA+ cells excluded.

Specimen: naive CD8+ T cells from PBMCs. The source of this sequence is a man between 18 and 35 years old in good health. Some clones in this sample may be carry-over from other donors' samples. J is TRBJ1-1 and V is TRBV9; no definite D call. The chain's CDR3 is CASSVNRNTEAFF. The CDR3 DNA reads as TGTGCCAGCAGCGTTAACAGGAACACTGAAGCTTTCTTT.